This T cell receptor (beta chain) was captured in a study of CD4+ T cells in melanoma (dated by TCRdb to between 2021 and 2024). With regard to the full study: Neoantigen-specific CD4+ T cells in human melanoma were what the study investigated.

Spanning cysteine to phenylalanine, the CDR3 consists of 15 amino acids. Only the CDR3 part of the read is kept: 45 bases, read in frame from the first base. Germline trimming: 4 bases from V, 5 bases from J; junction bases outside gene matches: 7. CDR1 and CDR2, per the germline V gene, are LGHNA and YSLEER. Patients with melanoma were used as donors. Beyond this particular receptor, the publication reports: Diverse differentiation states were reported to be shown by neoantigen-specific CD4+ T cells in melanoma. Neoantigen-specific CD4+ T cells were reported to be correlated with the function of CD8+ T cells, macrophages and B cells.

On this clone itself: Its antigen is unknown. There are no base qualities to consult, and no much larger clone falls within one base.

The protocol used for the library was the immunoSEQ multiplex PCR assay. Imported from immuneACCESS, the table was reduced by TCRdb to in-frame sequences with V and J called. These copies leave out some clones; in studies compared against another copy, an unresolved V gene accounts for under half, and the cause of the remainder is not known. The sample profile shows around 100,000 clones; 92% of them were found once. The top ten clones comprise 3.3% of the sample. This clonotype was sampled from a human donor with melanoma. Sample: peripheral blood. The chain employs TRBV4-3 and TRBJ1-4, with 7 bases matching TRBD1. In nucleotide form, the sequence is TGCGCCAGCAGCCCTCGTAGGGGGCTGAATGAAAAACTGTTTTTT. It specifies CASSPRRGLNEKLFF.